This T cell receptor (beta chain) was sequenced in a study of vaccination and CD4 T cells after COVID-19. Looking at the study overall: The study collected post-vaccine samples a median around 72 days after dose two, with a range of 14 to 241. The study, taken as a whole, reports: With convalescent patients, a median roughly 88% of reactive clones emerged solely after vaccination.

The Oncomine TCR Beta short-read assay sequenced DNA from cultured CD4+ T cells. TCRdb independently ran MiXCR on the PCR reads; one entry per CDR3 protein. The table records 9,500 to 15,000 distinct CDR3 sequences, roughly three fifths of them present only once. Treatment noted: 10-day PBMC culture with coronavirus spike peptide pools or control peptides (ViraFEST assay). Points on this clonotype: Its antigen is currently unknown.

The CDR3 extends over 13 amino acids. CDR1 and CDR2 (germline): SQVTM, ANQGSEA. V lost 4 bases, J lost 6 bases, and 5 bases stayed unmatched. The chain employs TRBV29-1 and TRBJ1-5; 8 bases are a match to TRBD1. The TCR was taken from a human donor who had recovered from COVID-19. The material sequenced was CD4+ T cells from blood, cultured in vitro, taken before SARS-CoV-2 vaccination. The CDR3 protein is CSVATGGGQPQHF. Written as DNA, the CDR3 is TGCAGCGTTGCCACAGGGGGAGGTCAGCCCCAGCATTTT. Full variable domain (missing parts from reference TRBV29-1 and TRBJ1-5): SAVISQKPSRDICQRGTSLTIQCQVDSQVTMMFWYRQQPGQSLTLIATANQGSEATYESGFVIDKFPISRPNLTFSTLTVSNMSPEDSSIYLCSVATGGGQPQHFGDGTRLSIL.